This TCR beta chain stems from a study of blood T cell repertoires in COVID-19. Turning to the study itself: Samples representing acute and convalescent COVID-19 were sourced from the United States, Italy and Spain. Sources were T cells, B-cell-depleted T cells, or PBMCs; the material itself was cDNA or gDNA.

The V end lost 3 bases, the J end lost 1 base, and 9 bases lay between the germline ends. Germline CDR1 reads SEHNR; CDR2 reads FQNEAQ (reference sequence). This CDR3 has 14 residues. Generated by immunoSEQ multiplex PCR, the TCRdb table keeps only in-frame clones and is missing some. The data hold fewer than 200,000 clones, with roughly 88% observed a single time. The sequencing input was peripheral blood. The TCR comes from a man aged 18 to 29 with COVID-19, enrolled during active disease. V gene TRBV7-9 combines with J gene TRBJ1-1; the D is unclear. CDR3 sequence reads: CASSLEGWNTEAFF. Here the CDR3 DNA reads TGTGCCAGCAGCTTGGAGGGCTGGAACACTGAAGCTTTCTTT.